This T cell receptor (beta chain) was captured by sequencing in a study of cytomegalovirus exposure and HLA in healthy donors (dated by TCRdb to about 2017). Some background on the complete study: The 670 or so repertoires of the first cohort and the 95 to 150 validation repertoires were produced on the same platform, according to a later analysis. The study aimed to test whether signatures of past pathogen exposure could be identified by cataloging public T cell receptors. In addition to the first cohort of several hundred subjects, a separate validation cohort of 120 different subjects was used. The study combined high-throughput TCR immunosequencing, statistical association of individual TCRs with disease status, and machine learning to predict cytomegalovirus infection status.

The study at large found these results: Most TCR sequences were seen in very few donors, while some public TCRs were found in many individuals. A later analysis found that TCRs clustered in the first cohort also tended to co-occur in the 110 or so validation repertoires, with 90% to 95% of cluster scores above 0. According to the authors, the approach could potentially be generalized to other disease states and immunological phenotypes. The classifier was reported to diagnose cytomegalovirus status with high specificity and sensitivity in both the original and validation cohorts. In the study, approximately 150 TCR beta chains were listed as associated with cytomegalovirus. A few of the identified cytomegalovirus-associated TCR beta chains were confirmed in vitro to be specific for cytomegalovirus antigens. The validation cohort had no HLA typing available for a later analysis, so co-occurrence within that cohort was assessed over all 120 or so repertoires.

V is trimmed back by 1 base and J by 4 bases, and the junction contains 3 bases that no gene match accounts for. Its CDR3 holds 16 amino acids, cysteine through phenylalanine. The only DNA kept is the CDR3, 48 bases in frame from the first base. CDR1 and CDR2, per the germline V gene, are SGDLS and YYNGEE. Libraries were built with the immunoSEQ multiplex PCR assay. From the authors' description of their analysis: To diagnose cytomegalovirus status from the catalog of TCR beta chain sequences, a statistical classification framework was built. The source is immuneACCESS, and TCRdb retained only in-frame sequences with V and J called. Part of the clones is not carried over; for the studies checked, unresolved V genes explain less than half of this, and the remainder is unexplained. Clone size and V and J calls were adopted from that table, with D and trimming inferred from the DNA. The sample table shows fewer than 200,000 clones, and approximately 86% are seen once. Roughly 2.5% of the sample comes from the top ten.

Points on this clone: There is no known antigen for this receptor. One base away there is no much larger clone; base qualities are not given.

Donors formed part of the validation cohort, which comprised about 120 subjects and was distinct from the first cohort of under 850 subjects. The clonotype originates from a man aged 18-30 years in good health and CMV-seropositive. The source material was PBMCs. The sequence joins TRBV9 to TRBJ2-3; 13 of the junction bases match TRBD2. CDR3 region: CASSVTSGGAADTQYF. The nucleotides are TGTGCCAGCAGCGTAACTAGCGGGGGGGCCGCAGATACGCAGTATTTT.